These 4 T cell receptor beta chains share one sample of origin, sequenced in a study of long-term antiretroviral therapy in people with HIV. Survey-level resolution applied to immunoSEQ assay v3.0. The data were produced by immunoSEQ multiplex PCR, yet TCRdb's version contains in-frame clones alone and is incomplete. This sample has 35,000 or so clones, with roughly 94% found just once. The specimen comprised unsorted PBMCs, sampled 4.1 years after starting antiretroviral therapy. Receptor source: a woman between 50 and 59 years old with HIV.

The rearrangement uses TRBV6-6 and TRBJ2-3; tentatively, D is TRBD1 (6 bases). CDR3 length equals 15 residues. Per germline, CDR1 MNHNY and CDR2 SVGAGI (reference sequence). V was pared by 4 bases and J by 1 base, with 12 bases between. The CDR3 sequence is CASSSPQGGTDTQYF. The CDR3 coding sequence is TGTGCCAGCAGTTCACCACAGGGAGGCACAGATACGCAGTATTTT.

The rearrangement uses TRBV2 and TRBJ1-2; no clear D gene. CDR1 and CDR2 (germline): SNHLY, FYNNEI. The CDR3 is 11 amino acids. Deletions cut 9 bases from V and 4 bases from J, with 9 bases between. Here the CDR3 DNA reads TGTGCCAGGGACGGAAGCTATGGCTACACCTTC. The encoded protein is CARDGSYGYTF. Together with reference TRBV2 and TRBJ1-2, the CDR3 gives the full variable domain: EPEVTQTPSHQVTQMGQEVILRCVPISNHLYFYWYRQILGQKVEFLVSFYNNEISEKSEIFDDQFSVERPDGSNFTLKIRSTKLEDSAMYFCARDGSYGYTFGSGTRLTVV.

V and J are TRBV30 and TRBJ1-6, with D possibly matching TRBD1 (5 bases). Germline values: CDR1 GTSNPN, CDR2 SVGIG (reference sequence). The length of the CDR3 is 15 residues. The V and J ends lost 5 bases and 7 bases respectively, with 18 bases between them. The CDR3 spells CAWESGDRRNSPLHF. Written as DNA, the CDR3 is TGTGCCTGGGAATCGGGGGACCGTCGGAATTCACCCCTCCACTTT.

The rearrangement links TRBV10-3 to TRBJ2-5, with 12 nucleotides matching TRBD2. Germline V lookup: CDR1 ENHRY, CDR2 SYGVKD. There are 18 residues in the CDR3. The trim removed 4 bases at V and 5 bases at J, leaving 14 bases unmatched. The CDR3 is CAISGGLAGLYGGETQYF. CDR3 nucleotides: TGTGCCATCAGTGGAGGACTAGCGGGGCTCTACGGCGGTGAGACCCAGTACTTC.